This is a list of T cell receptor beta chains from one sample in a study of OX40 agonist ivuxolimab in advanced cancers. Using immunoSEQ multiplex PCR, the repertoire was profiled, and TCRdb retains in-frame clones only, with some absent. Of 65,000 to 95,000 clones listed, 80% to 90% are singletons. Sample: CD4+ or CD8+ T cells sorted from blood, taken in a trial of the OX40 agonist ivuxolimab. These receptors all stem from an adult with an advanced solid tumor such as melanoma, head and neck, liver or kidney cancer. Each CDR3 is given with its conserved first and last residue. A D gene is named only where the DNA matches it firmly. Rows may omit the clone size; those that give it use once, few, many or a size class.

D gene: NA
J gene: TRBJ1-4
V gene: TRBV5-4
clone size: NA
CDR3 protein: CASSVMDSKGEKLFF
CDR3 DNA: TGTGCCAGCAGCGTAATGGACAGTAAGGGAGAAAAACTGTTTTTT

D gene: NA
J gene: TRBJ2-7
V gene: TRBV19
clone size: NA
CDR3 protein: CASSNPGQVSSYEQYF
CDR3 DNA: TGTGCCAGTAGTAATCCGGGACAAGTAAGCTCCTACGAGCAGTACTTC

D gene: NA
J gene: TRBJ2-7
V gene: TRBV5-4
clone size: NA
CDR3 protein: CASSRQGGWATDEQYF
CDR3 DNA: TGTGCCAGCAGCCGCCAAGGTGGATGGGCGACCGACGAGCAGTACTTC

D gene: TRBD2
J gene: TRBJ2-7
V gene: TRBV6-5
clone size: NA
CDR3 protein: CASSLAGTYEQYF
CDR3 DNA: TGTGCCAGCAGCCTAGCGGGAACCTACGAGCAGTACTTC

D gene: NA
J gene: TRBJ2-7
V gene: TRBV28
clone size: NA
CDR3 protein: CASSLGGLEQYF
CDR3 DNA: TGTGCCAGCAGTTTAGGAGGATTAGAGCAGTACTTC

D gene: NA
J gene: TRBJ1-5
V gene: TRBV7-2
clone size: NA
CDR3 protein: CASSLVAGAGQPQHF
CDR3 DNA: TGTGCCAGCAGCTTAGTAGCAGGGGCCGGACAGCCCCAGCATTTT

D gene: TRBD1
J gene: TRBJ2-1
V gene: TRBV7-2
clone size: NA
CDR3 protein: CASSRTGGSSYNEQFF
CDR3 DNA: TGTGCCAGCAGCCGTACAGGGGGCAGCTCCTACAATGAGCAGTTCTTC

D gene: TRBD2
J gene: TRBJ2-5
V gene: TRBV5-1
clone size: NA
CDR3 protein: CASSLILAVQETQYF
CDR3 DNA: TGCGCCAGCAGCTTGATTCTAGCGGTACAAGAGACCCAGTACTTC

D gene: TRBD1
J gene: TRBJ1-1
V gene: TRBV2
clone size: NA
CDR3 protein: CASINRGGDTEAFF
CDR3 DNA: TGTGCCAGCATCAACAGGGGCGGCGACACTGAAGCTTTCTTT

D gene: NA
J gene: TRBJ2-5
V gene: TRBV7-6
clone size: NA
CDR3 protein: CASSFQETQYF
CDR3 DNA: TGTGCCAGCAGCTTTCAAGAGACCCAGTACTTC

D gene: TRBD1
J gene: TRBJ2-2
V gene: TRBV4-1
clone size: NA
CDR3 protein: CASSRRDSGHTGELFF
CDR3 DNA: TGCGCCAGCAGCCGCCGGGACAGTGGACACACCGGGGAGCTGTTTTTT

D gene: TRBD2
J gene: TRBJ2-2
V gene: TRBV11-2
clone size: NA
CDR3 protein: CASSPNLAANTGELFF
CDR3 DNA: TGTGCCAGCAGCCCCAATCTAGCGGCTAACACCGGGGAGCTGTTTTTT

D gene: NA
J gene: TRBJ2-7
V gene: TRBV5-1
clone size: NA
CDR3 protein: CASSLGPQIGDSYEQYF
CDR3 DNA: TGCGCCAGCAGCTTGGGGCCCCAGATTGGAGACTCCTACGAGCAGTACTTC

D gene: NA
J gene: TRBJ2-7
V gene: TRBV5-1
clone size: NA
CDR3 protein: CASSLVRGSTYEQYF
CDR3 DNA: TGCGCCAGCAGCTTGGTGCGGGGCAGCACCTACGAGCAGTACTTC

D gene: NA
J gene: TRBJ2-2
V gene: TRBV9
clone size: NA
CDR3 protein: CASSVRRERPNTGELFF
CDR3 DNA: TGTGCCAGCAGCGTCCGTAGGGAGCGGCCGAACACCGGGGAGCTGTTTTTT

D gene: NA
J gene: TRBJ2-7
V gene: TRBV27
clone size: NA
CDR3 protein: CASSLFYRGAPSYEQYF
CDR3 DNA: TGTGCCAGCAGTTTATTTTACCGGGGGGCCCCCTCCTACGAGCAGTACTTC

D gene: NA
J gene: TRBJ2-7
V gene: TRBV21-1
clone size: NA
CDR3 protein: CASSKGRQGGYEQYF
CDR3 DNA: TGTGCCAGCAGCAAAGGCCGACAGGGGGGTTACGAGCAGTACTTC

D gene: NA
J gene: TRBJ1-4
V gene: TRBV7-2
clone size: once
CDR3 protein: CASSRGANEKLFF
CDR3 DNA: TGTGCCAGCAGCAGGGGGGCGAATGAAAAACTGTTTTTT

D gene: NA
J gene: TRBJ1-2
V gene: TRBV5-4
clone size: once
CDR3 protein: CASRGGVTRNNYGYTF
CDR3 DNA: TGTGCCAGCAGGGGGGGGGTGACACGGAATAACTATGGCTACACCTTC

D gene: NA
J gene: TRBJ2-5
V gene: TRBV29-1
clone size: NA
CDR3 protein: CSVTPGTAQETQYF
CDR3 DNA: TGCAGCGTTACCCCCGGGACGGCACAAGAGACCCAGTACTTC

D gene: NA
J gene: TRBJ2-7
V gene: TRBV5-6
clone size: NA
CDR3 protein: CASAELERAEQYF
CDR3 DNA: TGTGCCAGCGCTGAGTTGGAACGTGCCGAGCAGTACTTC

D gene: NA
J gene: TRBJ2-7
V gene: TRBV20-1
clone size: NA
CDR3 protein: CSARVRYEQYF
CDR3 DNA: TGCAGTGCCCGGGTACGTTACGAGCAGTACTTC

D gene: NA
J gene: TRBJ2-3
V gene: TRBV15
clone size: NA
CDR3 protein: CATRGAGGDTQYF
CDR3 DNA: TGTGCCACCAGGGGGGCCGGGGGAGATACGCAGTATTTT

D gene: NA
J gene: TRBJ1-1
V gene: TRBV7-3
clone size: few
CDR3 protein: CASSPTQDTEAFF
CDR3 DNA: TGTGCCAGCAGCCCGACCCAAGACACTGAAGCTTTCTTT

D gene: NA
J gene: TRBJ2-2
V gene: TRBV6-5
clone size: NA
CDR3 protein: CASSYSRNTGELFF
CDR3 DNA: TGTGCCAGCAGTTACTCGAGAAACACCGGGGAGCTGTTTTTT

D gene: NA
J gene: TRBJ2-1
V gene: TRBV20-1
clone size: NA
CDR3 protein: CSASSGNEQFF
CDR3 DNA: TGCAGTGCTAGTTCCGGCAATGAGCAGTTCTTC

D gene: TRBD1
J gene: TRBJ1-2
V gene: TRBV5-1
clone size: NA
CDR3 protein: CASSLGQGAGGYTF
CDR3 DNA: TGCGCCAGCAGCTTGGGGCAGGGGGCAGGTGGCTACACCTTC

D gene: TRBD1
J gene: TRBJ2-7
V gene: TRBV6-1
clone size: NA
CDR3 protein: CASRGTDPSYEQYF
CDR3 DNA: TGTGCCAGCAGGGGGACAGACCCCTCCTACGAGCAGTACTTC

D gene: NA
J gene: TRBJ2-7
V gene: TRBV20-1
clone size: NA
CDR3 protein: CSARTTYEQYF
CDR3 DNA: TGCAGTGCTAGAACGACCTACGAGCAGTACTTC

D gene: NA
J gene: TRBJ2-5
V gene: TRBV5-6
clone size: NA
CDR3 protein: CASSNLGQETQYF
CDR3 DNA: TGTGCCAGCAGCAATCTTGGACAAGAGACCCAGTACTTC

D gene: TRBD1
J gene: TRBJ1-2
V gene: TRBV4-1
clone size: NA
CDR3 protein: CASSQESRTGSGYTF
CDR3 DNA: TGCGCCAGCAGCCAAGAATCTCGGACAGGGAGTGGCTACACCTTC

D gene: NA
J gene: TRBJ1-1
V gene: TRBV18
clone size: NA
CDR3 protein: CASSPTSGGLTEAFF
CDR3 DNA: TGTGCCAGCTCACCTACCTCCGGGGGCCTCACTGAAGCTTTCTTT

D gene: NA
J gene: TRBJ1-2
V gene: TRBV9
clone size: NA
CDR3 protein: CASSVLALGAGGYTF
CDR3 DNA: TGTGCCAGCAGCGTACTAGCTCTGGGGGCGGGTGGCTACACCTTC

D gene: NA
J gene: TRBJ2-2
V gene: TRBV4-2
clone size: NA
CDR3 protein: CASSPVAPAGELFF
CDR3 DNA: TGTGCCAGCAGCCCCGTAGCGCCGGCCGGGGAGCTGTTTTTT

D gene: NA
J gene: TRBJ2-3
V gene: TRBV7-2
clone size: NA
CDR3 protein: CASSLVSNTQYF
CDR3 DNA: TGTGCCAGCAGCTTAGTGTCGAATACGCAGTATTTT

D gene: TRBD2
J gene: TRBJ2-3
V gene: TRBV19
clone size: NA
CDR3 protein: CASQQRGGDTQYF
CDR3 DNA: TGTGCCAGTCAACAACGGGGGGGGGATACGCAGTATTTT

D gene: TRBD2
J gene: TRBJ2-4
V gene: TRBV7-2
clone size: NA
CDR3 protein: CASSLGASGSGIQYF
CDR3 DNA: TGTGCCAGCAGCTTAGGGGCTAGCGGGAGTGGCATTCAGTACTTC

D gene: NA
J gene: TRBJ2-3
V gene: TRBV6-4
clone size: once
CDR3 protein: CASSEQGGTDTQYF
CDR3 DNA: TGTGCCAGCAGTGAGCAGGGAGGTACAGATACGCAGTATTTT

D gene: TRBD2
J gene: TRBJ2-1
V gene: TRBV28
clone size: NA
CDR3 protein: CASSLWGTSGSRGPSYNEQFF
CDR3 DNA: TGTGCCAGCAGTCTTTGGGGGACTAGCGGGAGTCGAGGACCCTCCTACAATGAGCAGTTCTTC

D gene: NA
J gene: TRBJ2-7
V gene: TRBV7-2
clone size: NA
CDR3 protein: CASSSLYVGSSYEQYF
CDR3 DNA: TGTGCCAGCAGCTCTCTGTACGTGGGGAGCTCCTACGAGCAGTACTTC

D gene: NA
J gene: TRBJ2-3
V gene: TRBV5-4
clone size: NA
CDR3 protein: CASSLRETTDTQYF
CDR3 DNA: TGTGCCAGCAGCTTACGGGAGACCACAGATACGCAGTATTTT

D gene: NA
J gene: TRBJ1-4
V gene: TRBV7-6
clone size: once
CDR3 protein: CASSLLGMTNEKLFF
CDR3 DNA: TGTGCCAGCAGCCTGCTAGGGATGACTAATGAAAAACTGTTTTTT

D gene: NA
J gene: TRBJ2-5
V gene: TRBV23-1
clone size: NA
CDR3 protein: CASSQQGDFGKETQYF
CDR3 DNA: TGCGCCAGCAGCCAACAAGGGGATTTCGGGAAAGAGACCCAGTACTTC

D gene: TRBD1
J gene: TRBJ2-2
V gene: TRBV5-4
clone size: NA
CDR3 protein: CASSSLTQGAGTGELFF
CDR3 DNA: TGTGCCAGCAGCTCACTTACGCAGGGGGCCGGGACCGGGGAGCTGTTTTTT

D gene: NA
J gene: TRBJ2-3
V gene: TRBV7-2
clone size: NA
CDR3 protein: CASSRSSGTFGTQYF
CDR3 DNA: TGTGCCAGCAGTAGATCCAGCGGAACATTCGGTACGCAGTATTTT

D gene: NA
J gene: TRBJ2-4
V gene: TRBV21-1
clone size: NA
CDR3 protein: CASSKTSRLAGSKNIQYF
CDR3 DNA: TGTGCCAGCAGCAAGACGAGTAGACTAGCGGGATCCAAAAACATTCAGTACTTC

D gene: TRBD1
J gene: TRBJ2-2
V gene: TRBV7-8
clone size: NA
CDR3 protein: CASSYDRGRFGELFF
CDR3 DNA: TGTGCCAGCAGCTATGACAGGGGGCGCTTCGGGGAGCTGTTTTTT

D gene: NA
J gene: TRBJ1-2
V gene: TRBV5-1
clone size: NA
CDR3 protein: CASSLDSGTYGYTF
CDR3 DNA: TGCGCCAGCAGCTTGGATTCCGGGACCTATGGCTACACCTTC

D gene: NA
J gene: TRBJ2-2
V gene: TRBV27
clone size: NA
CDR3 protein: CASSPIPGTLNTGELFF
CDR3 DNA: TGTGCCAGCAGTCCTATCCCCGGGACTCTGAACACCGGGGAGCTGTTTTTT

D gene: NA
J gene: TRBJ2-1
V gene: TRBV2
clone size: NA
CDR3 protein: CASSIYRELANEQFF
CDR3 DNA: TGTGCCAGCAGTATTTACAGGGAGTTGGCCAATGAGCAGTTCTTC